These 21 T cell receptor beta chains originate from one sample sequenced in a study of T cell responses to AZD1222 COVID-19 vaccine. Assay: immunoSEQ multiplex PCR; the TCRdb copy retains only in-frame clones and omits some. The sample includes 190,000 or so clones, 88% of them seen just once. This material consisted of peripheral blood, taken 28 days after the second AZD1222 dose. The receptors originated from an adult who received the AZD1222 COVID-19 vaccine.

The V call is TRBV15, the J call TRBJ2-4; D is ambiguous. Germline-derived CDR1 and CDR2 are LNHNV and YYDKDF (reference sequence). The germline V and J ends were trimmed by 0 bases and 5 bases, with 14 bases remaining between them. This CDR3 has 16 residues. The DNA for the CDR3 is TGTGCCACCAGCAGAGATATGGCGCCGGTTGAAAACATTCAGTACTTC. Amino acids: CATSRDMAPVENIQYF.

The chain employs TRBV28 and TRBJ2-3; 12 nucleotides align to TRBD2. Unmatched junction bases numbered 7, after V lost 6 bases and J lost 0 bases. The CDR3 is 17 amino acids. Germline CDR1 MDHEN, CDR2 SYDVKM. For the CDR3, the DNA is TGTGCCAGCAGCAAGACTAGCGGGAGACCAAGCACAGATACGCAGTATTTT. Amino acids: CASSKTSGRPSTDTQYF.

V is TRBV28 and J is TRBJ1-2; TRBD1 is a possible D gene (6 bases). The CDR3 totals 13 residues. Trimming removed 8 bases at V and 5 bases at J, with 15 bases between. Germline lookup yields CDR1 MDHEN and CDR2 SYDVKM. CDR3 DNA sequence: TGTGCCAGCCGGGGGCGGGCCTTTTATGGCTACACCTTC. It yields the protein CASRGRAFYGYTF.

V is TRBV5-1 and J is TRBJ2-3; the match to TRBD2 covers 12 bases. The CDR3 is made up of 19 amino acids. Trimming took 0 bases from V and 3 from J; bases not matched to a gene: 11. Germline CDR1 reads SGHRS; CDR2 reads YFSETQ. Written as DNA, the CDR3 is TGCGCCAGCAGCTTGGACGGGACTAGCGGGCCCCTCCTAACAGATACGCAGTATTTT. Translating it yields CASSLDGTSGPLLTDTQYF.

The chain joins TRBV19 to TRBJ2-7; tentative D call: TRBD1 (6 bases). V was pared by 6 bases and J by 3 bases, with 18 bases between. CDR1 LNHDA and CDR2 SQIVND come from the germline V gene (reference sequence). The CDR3 loop spans 15 amino acids. The CDR3 region has the DNA TGTGCCAGTAGCCTCCAGGGGACGTCCAACTACGAGCAGTACTTC. Its translation is CASSLQGTSNYEQYF.

CDR3 protein: CASSQDRAGGVDTQYF. CDR3 sequence (DNA): TGCGCCAGCAGCCAAGACCGAGCAGGGGGGGTGGATACGCAGTATTTT. The J gene is TRBJ2-3, the V gene TRBV4-3, with D perhaps given as TRBD1 or TRBD2 (7 bases each). CDR3 size: 16 residues. Germline CDR1 reads LGHNA; CDR2 reads YSLEER. V shed 0 bases and J shed 6 bases, with 16 bases lying between them.

The chain employs TRBV9 and TRBJ1-1; TRBD1 aligns across 7 bases. CDR1 is SGDLS and CDR2 is YYNGEE in the germline V gene. With 3 bases clipped from V and 1 base from J, the junction kept 6 bases outside the gene matches. CDR3 length equals 15 residues. Here the CDR3 DNA reads TGTGCCAGCAGCGCTTCCCCAGGGGGGAACACTGAAGCTTTCTTT. Its translation: CASSASPGGNTEAFF.

This chain connects TRBV28 to TRBJ2-3; D is possibly TRBD1 or TRBD2 (5 bases each). This CDR3 is 15 amino acids long. From germline, CDR1 is MDHEN and CDR2 SYDVKM. V shed 6 bases and J shed 6 bases, with 19 bases lying between them. CDR3 bases: TGTGCCAGCAGCGACCCGGGACGCAGAAGGGATACGCAGTATTTT. As protein: CASSDPGRRRDTQYF.

This clone has a single count. This chain joins TRBV19 and TRBJ1-5; no clear D. The length of the CDR3 is 14 residues. Germline CDR1 LNHDA, CDR2 SQIVND (reference sequence). Trimming removed 11 bases from V and 0 bases from J, with 14 bases in between. The CDR3 protein is CASEDRYSNQPQHF. The CDR3, as DNA: TGTGCCTCCGAGGATCGTTATAGCAATCAGCCCCAGCATTTT.

The chain combines TRBV6-2 or TRBV6-3 with TRBJ2-7; D may be TRBD1 (5 bases). CDR1 and CDR2 (germline): MNHEY, SVGEGT. The CDR3 consists of 12 residues. Trimming pared 4 bases from V and 3 bases from J, leaving 7 bases between. The DNA of the CDR3 is TGTGCCAGCAGTTGGGGCCTCTACGAGCAGTACTTC. Protein sequence: CASSWGLYEQYF.

The chain recombines TRBV29-1 with TRBJ2-1, with TRBD2 as a possible D gene (5 bases). Per the germline V gene, CDR1 is SQVTM and CDR2 is ANQGSEA. V was cut by 0 bases and J by 3 bases, with 18 bases left in between. The CDR3 length is 17 residues. Written as DNA, the CDR3 is TGCAGCGTTGAAGACCAAACGTCAACGGGAAGCTACAATGAGCAGTTCTTC. Its translation: CSVEDQTSTGSYNEQFF.

The sample holds one count of this clone. This chain links TRBV27 with TRBJ2-5; the D gene is possibly TRBD2 (6 bases). The V end lost 3 bases, the J end lost 5 bases, and 13 bases lay between the germline ends. CDR3 length equals 14 residues. Germline lookup yields CDR1 MNHEY and CDR2 SMNVEV (reference sequence). CDR3: CASSFSGVFETQYF. The CDR3 region has the DNA TGTGCCAGCAGTTTTTCGGGGGTTTTCGAGACCCAGTACTTC.

The chain is built from TRBV9 and TRBJ2-1, with D possibly TRBD2 on 7 matching bases. Between the trimmed V and J ends, which lost 2 bases and 10 bases, there was a span of 16 bases. The CDR3 is 14 amino acids. Germline CDR1 reads SGDLS; CDR2 reads YYNGEE. The CDR3 region has the DNA TGTGCCAGCAGCGTCGGGGGGCTAGCGAGGGAGCAGTTCTTC. This translates into CASSVGGLAREQFF.

V gene TRBV3-1 (or the pseudogene TRBV3-2) combines with J gene TRBJ1-4, with TRBD1 as a possible D gene (5 bases). V was trimmed by 0 bases and J by 8 bases, leaving 13 bases between them. This CDR3 is 15 amino acids long. Germline CDR1 LGHDT, CDR2 YNNKEL (reference sequence). The CDR3 bases are TGTGCCAGCAGCCAAGATCCGGGGCGCCGAGAAAAACTGTTTTTT. Protein: CASSQDPGRREKLFF.

In its sample, this clone was seen a few times. V is TRBV4-1 and J is TRBJ2-7; D is uncertain. Germline CDR1 and CDR2: MGHRA and YSYEKL. The V end was cut by 4 bases, the J end by 4 bases, with 8 bases between. CDR3 size: 12 residues. This CDR3 reads CASSPGGYEQYF. In DNA form, the CDR3 reads TGCGCCAGCAGCCCCGGTGGATACGAGCAGTACTTC.

The chain combines TRBV19 with TRBJ2-7; 9 positions agree with TRBD1. Unmatched junction bases numbered 8, after V lost 4 bases and J lost 4 bases. CDR1 and CDR2 (germline): LNHDA, SQIVND (reference sequence). The CDR3 loop spans 15 amino acids. CDR3: CASSSFSGTGYEQYF. Written as DNA, the CDR3 is TGTGCCAGTAGTAGCTTCTCCGGGACAGGGTACGAGCAGTACTTC.

V is TRBV6-2 or TRBV6-3 and J is TRBJ2-7; 8 bases line up with TRBD2. This CDR3 has 15 amino acids. In germline, CDR1 is MNHEY, CDR2 SVGEGT. Losses at the gene ends were 2 bases for V and 1 base for J; bases not matched to a gene: 4. DNA of the CDR3: TGTGCCAGCAGTTACAGGCTAGCGGGTTCCTACGAGCAGTACTTC. Translation gives CASSYRLAGSYEQYF.

The V call is TRBV27, the J call TRBJ2-2; 8 nucleotides align to TRBD2. Germline V gene data show CDR1 as MNHEY and CDR2 as SMNVEV (reference sequence). V was pared by 6 bases and J by 1 base, with 4 bases of the junction left unmatched. The CDR3 covers 15 residues. As DNA, the CDR3 is TGTGCCAGCAGGAGAGCGGGAGTGAACACCGGGGAGCTGTTTTTT. This sequence encodes CASRRAGVNTGELFF.

This sequence joins TRBV9 and TRBJ2-7; 7 bases map to TRBD2. This CDR3 has 15 residues. After removal of 0 bases from V and 9 bases from J, the junction contained 12 bases not matched to a gene. The germline V gene has CDR1 SGDLS and CDR2 YYNGEE. This chain's CDR3 is CASSVGEGLGTVQYF. CDR3 nucleotide sequence: TGTGCCAGCAGCGTAGGTGAAGGACTAGGAACTGTGCAGTACTTC.

This rearrangement joins TRBV6-2 or TRBV6-3 to TRBJ2-5; 7 bases fit TRBD2. Germline V gene lookup returns CDR1 MNHEY and CDR2 SVGEGT. Unmatched junction bases numbered 6, after V lost 6 bases and J lost 5 bases. This CDR3 spans 13 amino acids. The CDR3 bases are TGTGCCAGCAGCGAACGGCGGGAGGAGACCCAGTACTTC. It codes for CASSERREETQYF.

The rearrangement joins TRBV28 to TRBJ1-5, with D perhaps TRBD1 (6 bases). Trimming took 6 bases from V and 6 from J, leaving 15 bases between them. Germline CDR1 is MDHEN and CDR2 is SYDVKM. The CDR3 loop spans 14 amino acids. The CDR3, as DNA: TGTGCCAGCAGACCCCCAGGGGAAGGTCAGCCCCAGCATTTT. Its translation: CASRPPGEGQPQHF.